The 20 T cell receptor beta chains below come from one sample, sequenced in a study of cytomegalovirus exposure and HLA in healthy donors. Primers for the PCR totalled 60 Vbeta and 13 Jbeta. The assay was immunoSEQ multiplex PCR, and TCRdb's table has in-frame clones only and misses some. The data hold 120,000 or so clones, with over 75% observed a single time. Sample: PBMCs. The receptors here all came from a human donor in good health.

This clone was counted a few times. The chain joins TRBV5-1 to TRBJ2-7; 9 nucleotides match TRBD1. The V gene's germline CDR1 is SGHRS and CDR2 YFSETQ. The J segment lost 4 bases and the V segment lost 0 bases, leaving 8 bases of the junction unmatched. The CDR3 contains 16 residues. CDR3 bases: TGCGCCAGCAGCTTGGCTCCCAGTGACAGGGGGTACGAGCAGTACTTC. This codes for CASSLAPSDRGYEQYF.

The genes are TRBV6-5 and TRBJ1-1, with a weak D call TRBD1 (5 bases). Germline CDR1 MNHEY, CDR2 SVGAGI. Trimming left V 3 bases short and J 0 bases short, with 8 bases between. The CDR3 is 14 residues long. CDR3 in amino acids: CASSYPGLNTEAFF. The CDR3 nucleotides read TGTGCCAGCAGTTATCCAGGGTTGAACACTGAAGCTTTCTTT.

The table lists this clone with a count of one. The J gene is TRBJ2-2, the V gene TRBV6-1; D is ambiguous. There are 14 residues in the CDR3. The germline CDR1 and CDR2 sequences are MNHNS and SASEGT. V dropped 3 bases and J dropped 1 base, with 6 bases sitting between them. CDR3 DNA: TGTGCCAGCAGTGAGAGGAGGAACACCGGGGAGCTGTTTTTT. It encodes CASSERRNTGELFF.

There are a few counts of this clone. This chain uses TRBV28 with TRBJ1-2, with a possible D match to TRBD1 (5 bases). The CDR3 totals 13 residues. Germline loops: CDR1 MDHEN, CDR2 SYDVKM. V lost 5 bases and J 1 base, leaving 8 bases between the germline ends. The chain's CDR3 is CASSQGYNYGYTF. Here the CDR3 DNA reads TGTGCCAGCAGTCAGGGTTATAACTATGGCTACACCTTC.

This clone was recorded a few times. V and J are TRBV30 and TRBJ1-3; no definite D call. The CDR3 spans 12 residues. Germline assignment: CDR1 GTSNPN and CDR2 SVGIG (reference sequence). V shed 4 bases and J shed 8 bases, with 12 bases lying between them. CDR3 residues: CAWTPEVHTIYF. The CDR3 region has the DNA TGTGCCTGGACCCCCGAGGTCCACACCATATATTTT.

The gene calls are TRBV9 and TRBJ2-1, with 7 bases lining up with TRBD2. Per the germline V gene, CDR1 is SGDLS and CDR2 is YYNGEE. The CDR3 runs to 16 residues. With 3 bases clipped from V and 0 bases from J, the junction kept 6 bases outside the gene matches. The CDR3 region is CASSGGGSHSYNEQFF. In DNA, the CDR3 is TGTGCCAGCAGCGGGGGAGGGAGTCACTCCTACAATGAGCAGTTCTTC.

This chain uses TRBV2 with TRBJ1-5, with 11 bases fitting TRBD1. V shed 7 bases, J shed 7 bases, and the junction held 6 bases outside the gene matches. CDR1 and CDR2 from the germline V gene are SNHLY and FYNNEI. The length of the CDR3 is 14 residues. CDR3 DNA sequence: TGTGCCAGCACCGGGACAGGGGGGTCACAGCCCCAGCATTTT. Translation: CASTGTGGSQPQHF.

The genes are TRBV10-3 and TRBJ2-4; a weak D match, TRBD2 (6 bases). The germline V and J ends were trimmed by 8 bases and 3 bases, with 23 bases remaining between them. This CDR3 contains 17 residues. Germline loops: CDR1 ENHRY, CDR2 SYGVKD. The DNA of the CDR3 is TGTGCCATCGCTAGACAAGGGCAGGGAGGAGGCAAAAACATTCAGTACTTC. Its protein is CAIARQGQGGGKNIQYF.

This sequence joins TRBV30 and TRBJ1-1; TRBD1 is a possible D gene (5 bases). This CDR3 contains 14 residues. V lost 0 bases and J lost 3, with 11 bases in between. CDR1 and CDR2 (germline): GTSNPN, SVGIG (reference sequence). This chain's CDR3 is CAWSVSGGYTEAFF. As DNA, the CDR3 is TGTGCCTGGAGTGTATCCGGGGGGTACACTGAAGCTTTCTTT.

This chain connects TRBV19 to TRBJ1-2, with 9 bases aligning to TRBD1. The CDR3 spans 15 residues. In germline, CDR1 is LNHDA, CDR2 SQIVND (reference sequence). With V trimmed by 5 bases and J by 3 bases, 7 bases remained unmatched. CDR3 bases: TGTGCCAGTAGTTGGGGGACAGGGCAGGACTATGGCTACACCTTC. This translates into CASSWGTGQDYGYTF. The entire variable domain, with the rest obtained from reference TRBV19 and TRBJ1-2, is as follows: DGGITQSPKYLFRKEGQNVTLSCEQNLNHDAMYWYRQDPGQGLRLIYYSQIVNDFQKGDIAEGYSVSREKKESFPLTVTSAQKNPTAFYLCASSWGTGQDYGYTFGSGTRLTVV.

This CDR3 is CASIAPGNWEQPQHF. The CDR3 coding sequence is TGTGCCAGTATAGCCCCCGGGAACTGGGAGCAGCCCCAGCATTTT. This chain uses TRBV28 with TRBJ1-5; D is unclear. CDR1 is MDHEN, CDR2 SYDVKM, per germline. The V end was cut by 9 bases, the J end by 7 bases, with 22 bases between. This CDR3 comprises 15 residues. The variable domain in full, with the rest retrieved from reference TRBV28 and TRBJ1-5, is DVKVTQSSRYLVKRTGEKVFLECVQDMDHENMFWYRQDPGLGLRLIYFSYDVKMKEKGDIPEGYSVSREKKERFSLILESASTNQTSMYLCASIAPGNWEQPQHFGDGTRLSIL.

The V call is TRBV4-2, the J call TRBJ1-3; no clear D gene. Germline V lookup: CDR1 LGHNA, CDR2 YNFKEQ. CDR3 length equals 16 residues. With 1 base removed from V and 0 bases from J, the gap between germline ends came to 10 bases. The CDR3 DNA follows: TGTGCCAGCAGCCAAGCTCGCGGGAGCTCTGGAAACACCATATATTTT. This translates into CASSQARGSSGNTIYF.

In this sample, this clone turned up once. The chain's CDR3 is CASSQQGTSGYTF. The CDR3 DNA sequence: TGTGCCAGCTCACAACAGGGAACGAGTGGCTACACCTTC. This chain uses TRBV18 with TRBJ1-2; D may be TRBD1 (6 bases). There are 13 residues in the CDR3. Trimming took off 4 bases at V and 7 bases at J, with 13 bases between the two ends. Germline assignment: CDR1 KGHSH and CDR2 LQKENI.

The gene calls are TRBV7-9 and TRBJ2-5, with 8 bases identical to TRBD2. The CDR3 sequence is 14 residues long. J gave up 4 bases and V 4 bases, and 5 bases lay outside the gene matches. Germline CDR1 reads SEHNR; CDR2 reads FQNEAQ (reference sequence). CDR3 region: CASSSLAGGETQYF. CDR3 bases: TGTGCCAGCAGCTCCCTTGCGGGAGGAGAGACCCAGTACTTC.

The rearrangement joins TRBV6-4 to TRBJ2-6; D is uncertain. Trimming left V 3 bases short and J 0 bases short, with 9 bases between. This CDR3 comprises 16 residues. Germline CDR1 MRHNA, CDR2 SNTAGT. DNA of the CDR3: TGTGCCAGCAGTGAAAGCGCAGCCTCTGGGGCCAACGTCCTGACTTTC. This translates into CASSESAASGANVLTF.

This chain connects TRBV7-2 to TRBJ2-7; D uncertain. The V end lost 4 bases, the J end lost 3 bases, and 7 bases lay between the germline ends. The CDR3 spans 12 residues. The germline V gene has CDR1 SGHTA and CDR2 FQGNSA. CDR3 DNA sequence: TGTGCCAGCAGCTCGCCCTACTACGAGCAGTACTTC. Amino acid sequence: CASSSPYYEQYF.

The V call is TRBV4-1, the J call TRBJ2-5; D might be TRBD2 (7 bases). The CDR3 spans 14 residues. CDR1 MGHRA and CDR2 YSYEKL come from the germline V gene. Trimming took off 0 bases at V and 5 bases at J, with 10 bases between the two ends. CDR3 residues: CASSQEGGRETQYF. CDR3 nucleotides: TGCGCCAGCAGCCAAGAGGGGGGGCGGGAGACCCAGTACTTC.

V usage is TRBV6-5 and J usage is TRBJ2-7; 15 positions agree with TRBD2. The J segment lost 6 bases and the V segment lost 6 bases, leaving 9 bases of the junction unmatched. CDR1 is MNHEY and CDR2 is SVGAGI in the germline V gene. The CDR3 has 16 residues. The CDR3 is CASSYGLAGGLGEQYF. DNA for the CDR3: TGTGCCAGCAGCTACGGACTAGCGGGAGGGTTGGGCGAGCAGTACTTC.

The V gene is TRBV6-5, the J gene TRBJ2-3; 7 bases agree with TRBD2. The CDR3 spans 15 residues. The V and J ends lost 2 bases and 5 bases, in that order; junction bases with no gene match: 7. Germline loops: CDR1 MNHEY, CDR2 SVGAGI. CDR3 protein: CASSYTTGGRDTQYF. Here the CDR3 DNA reads TGTGCCAGCAGTTACACGACGGGGGGAAGAGATACGCAGTATTTT.

Only one count was recorded for this clone. The CDR3 DNA sequence: TGTGCCAGCAGCGGACAGGGGGCGAACACCGGGGAGCTGTTTTTT. Its translation: CASSGQGANTGELFF. This chain joins TRBV7-9 and TRBJ2-2; 10 nucleotides agree with TRBD1. The CDR3 covers 15 residues. Germline V gene sequence: CDR1 SEHNR, CDR2 FQNEAQ (reference sequence). V was pared by 5 bases and J by 0 bases, with 0 bases of the junction left unmatched. Together with reference TRBV7-9 and TRBJ2-2, the CDR3 gives the full variable domain: DTGVSQNPRHKITKRGQNVTFRCDPISEHNRLYWYRQTLGQGPEFLTYFQNEAQLEKSRLLSDRFSAERPKGSFSTLEIQRTEQGDSAMYLCASSGQGANTGELFFGEGSRLTVL.